This note documents a single TCR beta chain sequence. What it recognizes is unknown. Profiled with immunoSEQ multiplex PCR; TCRdb holds only in-frame clones, not every one. The sample contains about 120,000 clones, approximately 95% of which appear only once. Germline CDR1 and CDR2: SGHNT and YYREEE (reference sequence). Trimming removed 3 bases from V and 4 bases from J; junction bases left unmatched: 10. The CDR3 sequence is 16 residues long. This record comes from a study of graft-versus-host responses after intestinal transplantation. Study details: Multivisceral, liver-intestinal, or isolated intestinal transplants were received by the recipients. All of the recipients had induction that used anti-thymocyte globulin, then tacrolimus and steroids for 2 to 3 years. Findings of the study overall: High graft-versus-host to host-versus-graft T cell clonal ratios marked allografts of patients with graft-donor macrochimerism. Some GvH clones were seen earlier in gut or blood, suggesting intestinal origin.

The receptor comes from a human donor who received an intestinal transplant. The rearrangement links TRBV5-4 to TRBJ2-1; 7 bases line up with TRBD1. The starting material was unstimulated CD8+ T cells sorted from spleen or lymph node cells, obtained before intestinal transplant. Here the CDR3 reads CASSSPGTDTYNEQFF. The CDR3 coding sequence is TGTGCCAGCAGCTCTCCCGGGACAGATACTTACAATGAGCAGTTCTTC.